A single TCR beta chain is shown here with its context. Its matching antigen is unknown. These data come from a study of cytomegalovirus exposure and HLA in healthy donors. Study in general: Out of 150 million to 200 million T cells, an earlier analysis found roughly 110 million unique TCR beta sequences in total.

Study-wide results and caveats: In vitro experiments confirmed that three CMV-associated chains were specific for CMV antigens.

Those who donated were healthy bone marrow donors. Both 60 Vbeta primers and 13 Jbeta primers went into the PCR. The table came from immunoSEQ multiplex PCR; TCRdb's copy has only in-frame clones and leaves some out. The sample holds about 120,000 clones, roughly 82% seen once. The V and J ends lost 5 bases and 6 bases, in that order; junction bases with no gene match: 3. The V gene's germline CDR1 is SGHVS and CDR2 FNYEAQ. This CDR3 is built from 13 residues. The origin of this receptor is a human donor in good health. The V gene is TRBV7-6, the J gene TRBJ1-1; 10 bases fit TRBD1. Input material: PBMCs. CDR3 residues: CASSAGTGAEAFF. CDR3 DNA: TGTGCCAGCAGCGCCGGGACAGGGGCTGAAGCTTTCTTT.